The clone carrying this T cell receptor (beta chain) was recorded a few times. The data are from a study of blood T cell repertoires in COVID-19. V gave up 4 bases and J gave up 2 bases, with 16 bases separating them. The V gene's germline CDR1 is SGHRS and CDR2 YFSETQ. The CDR3 totals 15 residues. Data came from immunoSEQ multiplex PCR; TCRdb stores just in-frame clones and leaves some out. Of 200,000 to 300,000 clones in the sample, about nine tenths were seen once. The specimen sequenced was peripheral blood. This TCR was sampled from a man in his sixties who had recovered from COVID-19. This chain uses TRBV5-1 with TRBJ2-7; D possibly corresponds to TRBD2 (5 bases). Here the CDR3 reads CASSLVVASPYEQYF. CDR3 in DNA: TGCGCCAGCAGCCTAGTCGTAGCGTCCCCCTACGAGCAGTACTTC.